These 24 T cell receptor beta chains originate from one sample sequenced in a study of regulatory T cells in long-lasting Graves disease. Time point of the sample: persistent/refractory GD, antithyroid drugs over 5 years with positive TRAb. Construction of the TCR library relied on RNA isolated from PBMCs. Relying on iRepertoire HTBI primers and Arm-PCR of CDR3 regions, the team built TCR beta libraries. From the multiplex PCR reads, TCRdb called clonotypes with MiXCR, one entry per CDR3 protein. The sample lists more than 350,000 distinct CDR3 sequences, 21% seen once, with 14% in the top ten. The material sequenced was peripheral blood mononuclear cells (PBMCs), taken when the disease was refractory, from a patient treated with antithyroid drugs. These receptors came from a female donor with Graves disease.

This clonotype was counted at least ten times. This chain links TRBV27 with TRBJ2-6, with D tentatively TRBD2 (5 bases). The CDR3 has 16 amino acids. The V gene lost 2 bases and the J gene lost 4 bases, with 12 bases spanning the gap. Per the germline V gene, CDR1 is MNHEY and CDR2 is SMNVEV (reference sequence). The CDR3 reads CASSLGFGEGANVLTF. CDR3 nucleotides: TGTGCCAGCAGTTTAGGGTTCGGGGAGGGGGCCAACGTCCTGACTTTC.

Only a few counts were recorded for this clonotype. The rearrangement links TRBV3-1 to TRBJ2-3; D possibly corresponds to TRBD2 (6 bases). CDR3 length: 15 residues. Germline assignment: CDR1 LGHDT and CDR2 YNNKEL (reference sequence). V lost 6 bases, J lost 6 bases, and 19 bases lay in between. This CDR3 is CASSRRGVDADTQYF. The CDR3 coding sequence is TGTGCCAGCAGTAGGAGGGGAGTCGACGCGGATACGCAGTATTTT.

V gene TRBV10-3 combines with J gene TRBJ2-1, with 8 bases fitting TRBD1. With V trimmed by 6 bases and J by 6 bases, 10 bases remained unmatched. Germline-derived CDR1 and CDR2 are ENHRY and SYGVKD. The CDR3 covers 15 residues. The CDR3 sequence is CAIRDGQGASNEQFF. In nucleotides, the CDR3 is TGTGCCATCAGGGATGGACAGGGTGCTAGCAATGAGCAGTTCTTC.

The CDR3 region has the DNA TGCGCCAGCAGCCAAGACGGGGCCTCGGGGTCACCCCTCCACTTT. Protein: CASSQDGASGSPLHF. The V and J genes are TRBV4-1 and TRBJ1-6, with a tentative D call TRBD1 (5 bases). This CDR3 is 15 amino acids long. Between the trimmed V and J ends, which lost 0 bases and 10 bases, there was a span of 13 bases. The germline V gene encodes CDR1 MGHRA and CDR2 YSYEKL.

The sample holds many counts of this clonotype. This chain uses TRBV28 with TRBJ2-4; either TRBD1 or TRBD2 may fit D (6 bases each). The germline V and J ends were trimmed by 10 bases and 2 bases, with 9 bases remaining between them. The CDR3 totals 12 residues. CDR1 MDHEN and CDR2 SYDVKM come from the germline V gene. The CDR3 protein is CAIRGPKNIQYF. The CDR3 region has the DNA TGTGCCATCCGGGGGCCCAAAAACATTCAGTACTTC.

This clonotype was counted at least ten times. The chain joins TRBV28 to TRBJ1-2; D gene unclear. With 6 bases removed from V and 5 bases from J, the gap between germline ends came to 10 bases. This CDR3 spans 12 amino acids. Germline V gives CDR1 MDHEN, CDR2 SYDVKM. As DNA, the CDR3 is TGTGCCAGCAGCCTCATAAATTATGGCTACACCTTC. It specifies CASSLINYGYTF.

About this clonotype itself: A read error may be the cause here, since a much bigger clone is one base away. The chain carries TRBV12-3 or TRBV12-4 and TRBJ2-7; 7 bases match TRBD1. The CDR3 contains 13 residues. This chain's CDR3 is CASSWTGTYGQYF. The DNA for the CDR3 is TGTGCCAGCAGTTGGACAGGAACCTACGGGCAGTACTTC.

Ten or more counts support this clonotype. Written as DNA, the CDR3 is TGCAGTGCAACGGGACAGGGGTACGAGCAGTACTTC. It specifies CSATGQGYEQYF. The V call is TRBV20-1, the J call TRBJ2-7; TRBD1 aligns across 10 bases. Germline lookup yields CDR1 DFQATT and CDR2 SNEGSKA (reference sequence). This CDR3 has 12 residues. J was trimmed by 4 bases and V by 6 bases; bases with no gene match: 3.

This chain connects TRBV10-3 to TRBJ1-5; TRBD1 aligns across 9 bases. The ends lost 6 bases at V and 1 base at J; junction bases unmatched: 7. This CDR3 is 16 amino acids long. Germline CDR1 reads ENHRY; CDR2 reads SYGVKD. This CDR3 reads CAISDRGGWSNQPQHF. DNA of the CDR3: TGTGCCATCAGCGACAGGGGGGGTTGGAGCAATCAGCCCCAGCATTTT.

This clonotype was observed a few times. A much larger clone sits a single nucleotide away, making a read error possible. The rearrangement uses TRBV27 and TRBJ2-7; D is ambiguous. Germline CDR1 MNHEY, CDR2 SMNVEV (reference sequence). The CDR3 has 12 residues. V dropped 0 bases and J dropped 6 bases, with 6 bases sitting between them. CDR3 coding DNA: TGTGCCAGCAGTTTATCTGGGATCGAGCAGTACTTC. Its translation is CASSLSGIEQYF.

This clonotype was counted at least ten times. V and J are TRBV10-3 and TRBJ2-7, with 7 bases aligning to TRBD2. Germline assignment: CDR1 ENHRY and CDR2 SYGVKD. V lost 7 bases, J lost 2 bases, and 5 bases stayed unmatched. This CDR3 is built from 13 residues. The CDR3 nucleotides are TGTGCCATCAATGGGGAGGGGACCTACGAGCAGTACTTC. Translation: CAINGEGTYEQYF.

The chain has TRBV3-1 and TRBJ2-1; D could derive from TRBD1 or TRBD2 (5 bases each). V was cut by 0 bases and J by 0 bases, with 12 bases left in between. The CDR3 runs to 17 residues. Germline V gene data show CDR1 as LGHDT and CDR2 as YNNKEL (reference sequence). CDR3 sequence: CASSQETGRSSYNEQFF. In nucleotides, the CDR3 is TGTGCCAGCAGCCAAGAAACGGGGCGTAGCTCCTACAATGAGCAGTTCTTC.

The chain links TRBV6-9 to TRBJ2-3; 7 bases are a match to TRBD2. With 4 bases clipped from V and 4 bases from J, the junction kept 5 bases outside the gene matches. This CDR3 comprises 14 residues. In germline, CDR1 is MNHGY, CDR2 SVAAGI. The CDR3 sequence: CASSSRTRSDTQYF. In DNA, the CDR3 is TGTGCCAGCAGTTCCCGGACTAGGTCAGATACGCAGTATTTT.

The table lists this clonotype with many counts. The gene calls are TRBV28 and TRBJ2-7; 8 nucleotides agree with TRBD2. Germline-derived CDR1 and CDR2 are MDHEN and SYDVKM. V trimming: 7 bases; J trimming: 6 bases; junction bases outside the gene matches: 5. This CDR3 comprises 12 residues. CDR3 region: CASTSGSLEQYF. In DNA, the CDR3 is TGTGCCAGCACCAGCGGGAGTCTCGAGCAGTACTTC.

The gene calls are TRBV6-1 and TRBJ1-6, with 10 nucleotides matching TRBD1. Germline lookup yields CDR1 MNHNS and CDR2 SASEGT. Trimming cost V 11 bases and J 7 bases; bases outside gene matches: 5. The CDR3 totals 13 residues. CDR3 in DNA: TGTGCCGGTTCGGGACAGGGGAATTCACCCCTCCACTTT. Translation gives CAGSGQGNSPLHF.

CDR3 sequence: CASSLVQGGRETQYF. The CDR3 region has the DNA TGTGCCAGCAGCTTAGTGCAAGGGGGGCGGGAGACCCAGTACTTC. The chain couples TRBV7-2 to TRBJ2-5; the D call may be TRBD1 or TRBD2 (6 bases each). This CDR3 contains 15 residues. V was clipped by 1 base and J by 5 bases, with 14 bases between them. Germline V gene sequence: CDR1 SGHTA, CDR2 FQGNSA.

The J gene is TRBJ2-2, the V gene TRBV19; 7 nucleotides match TRBD2. Germline values: CDR1 LNHDA, CDR2 SQIVND (reference sequence). The V gene end was trimmed by 6 bases and the J gene end by 7 bases; junction bases not matched to a gene: 8. This CDR3 is 14 amino acids long. In DNA form, the CDR3 reads TGTGCCAGTAGCCTGGAATCGGGGGGCGGGGAGCTGTTTTTT. It translates to CASSLESGGGELFF.

This clonotype came up a few times. V usage is TRBV19 and J usage is TRBJ2-5; D gene uncertain. The CDR3 runs to 13 residues. The germline gives CDR1 LNHDA, CDR2 SQIVND (reference sequence). V was pared by 2 bases and J by 2 bases, with 6 bases between. CDR3 in amino acids: CASSIQVQETQYF. Written as DNA, the CDR3 is TGTGCCAGTAGTATACAGGTACAAGAGACCCAGTACTTC.

This clonotype was seen ten or more times. V gene TRBV2 combines with J gene TRBJ2-7, with TRBD1 matching 8 bases. Germline assignment: CDR1 SNHLY and CDR2 FYNNEI. The CDR3 has 13 residues. J lost 3 bases, V lost 6 bases, and 4 bases had no gene match. The CDR3 reads CASRNDRGYEQYF. For the CDR3, the DNA is TGTGCCAGCAGGAACGACAGGGGCTACGAGCAGTACTTC.

This clonotype was seen repeatedly, ten times or more. The chain recombines TRBV19 with TRBJ2-5; D ambiguous. The germline V and J ends were trimmed by 4 bases and 3 bases, with 15 bases remaining between them. Per germline, CDR1 LNHDA and CDR2 SQIVND (reference sequence). The CDR3 extends over 15 amino acids. The CDR3 nucleotides are TGTGCCAGTAGTAAGATTAAAGGTTTTGAAGAGACCCAGTACTTC. Its protein is CASSKIKGFEETQYF.

In its sample, this clonotype was seen many times. The V gene is TRBV6-1, the J gene TRBJ1-1; 9 nucleotides match TRBD1. In germline, CDR1 is MNHNS, CDR2 SASEGT. After removal of 4 bases from V and 1 base from J, the junction contained 1 base not matched to a gene. This CDR3 comprises 14 residues. The CDR3: CASSGGQGNTEAFF. Written as DNA, the CDR3 is TGTGCCAGCAGTGGGGGACAGGGGAACACTGAAGCTTTCTTT.

The sample holds many counts of this clonotype. The rearrangement uses TRBV12-3 or TRBV12-4 and TRBJ2-5, with D hard to call. CDR3 length equals 12 residues. V lost 3 bases, J lost 6 bases, and 8 bases lay in between. CDR3 amino acids: CASSFGEKTQYF. CDR3 DNA sequence: TGTGCCAGCAGTTTTGGGGAAAAGACCCAGTACTTC.

This clonotype showed up many times. One junction end does not reproduce the germline sequence, and a read error may be involved. This chain connects TRBV5-1 to TRBJ2-7; 9 bases are shared with TRBD2. Germline lookup yields CDR1 SGHRS and CDR2 YFSETQ. The CDR3 is made up of 13 amino acids. The CDR3 sequence is CASSLVIAGEWFF. CDR3 DNA: TGCGCCAGCAGCTTGGTGATAGCGGGAGAATGGTTCTTC.

This clonotype was seen many times. The chain links TRBV18 to TRBJ1-1; D gene uncertain. V shed 2 bases and J shed 4 bases, with 11 bases lying between them. This CDR3 region has 14 residues. Looked up from germline, CDR1 is KGHSH and CDR2 is LQKENI. The CDR3 nucleotides are TGTGCCAGCTCACCAGGGGTCATTGGCACTGAAGCTTTCTTT. This gives the protein CASSPGVIGTEAFF.